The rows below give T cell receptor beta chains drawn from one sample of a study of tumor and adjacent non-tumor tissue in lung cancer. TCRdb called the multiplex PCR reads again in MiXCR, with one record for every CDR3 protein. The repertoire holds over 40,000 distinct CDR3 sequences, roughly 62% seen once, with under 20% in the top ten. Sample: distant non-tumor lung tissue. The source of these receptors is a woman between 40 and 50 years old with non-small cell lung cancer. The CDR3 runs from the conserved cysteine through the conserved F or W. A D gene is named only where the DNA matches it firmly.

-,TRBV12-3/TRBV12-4,CASSLLGGQRSTIYF
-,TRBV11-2,CANSLISEQFF
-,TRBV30,CAWGRQGAHGYTF
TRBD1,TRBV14,CASSRRIRDSAKNEQFF
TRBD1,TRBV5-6,CASSEGQDPSFGNYGYTF
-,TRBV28,CGSTGHESWGYTF
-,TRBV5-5,CASSLGGLNNELFF
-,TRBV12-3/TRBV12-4,CASSLWQSSQTSYEQYF
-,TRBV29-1,CSVDWSGETQYF
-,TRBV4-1,CASSPDLYGQYF
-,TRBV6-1,CASSALQPNQPQHF
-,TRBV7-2,CASSLGPQKDYGHTF
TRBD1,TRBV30,CAWENSRTGVREQYF
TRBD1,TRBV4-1,CASSQGRGTNEKLFF
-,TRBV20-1,CSVDGSRETQYF
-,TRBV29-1,CSIFSGDLGYTF
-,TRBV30,CAWRGLRDGPSGANVLTF
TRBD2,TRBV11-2,CASSIVAGEADTQYF
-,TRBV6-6,CATYSLDGGGTDTQYF
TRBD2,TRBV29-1,CSVSERGYSEQFF
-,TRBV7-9,CASRRSGAGELFF
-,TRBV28,CASRDIYEQYF
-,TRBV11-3,CASSLDGETQYF
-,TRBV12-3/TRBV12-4,CASSSSRASYNEKFF
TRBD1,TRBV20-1,CSAREDRVETQYF
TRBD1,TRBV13,CASSFGTGNEKLFF
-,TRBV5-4,CVSRLASRGPTTDTQYF
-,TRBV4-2,CTSSQISGGGVETQYF
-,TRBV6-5,CARPSGVMDQYF
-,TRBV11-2,CASSLGGLSSTDTQYF
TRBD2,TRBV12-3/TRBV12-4,CASSIGTRSQETQYF
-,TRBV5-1,CASSLAAGRETQYF
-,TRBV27,CASSESGQTNTEAFF
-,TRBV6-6,CASTIGGSSGYTF
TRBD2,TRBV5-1,CASSARGVAGPNTGELFF
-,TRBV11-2,CASSRSDFSGANALTF
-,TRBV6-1,CASSESPDAFVNLAKNIQNF
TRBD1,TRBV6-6,CASTIEGASDYTF
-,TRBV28,CGSGRPDTEAFF
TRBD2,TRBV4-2,CASSQRDGLAREVGELFF
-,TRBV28,CASSFSAGSNYGYTF
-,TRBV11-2,CASSPRGTTDKQHF
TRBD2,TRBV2,CASSGTSGTDTQYF
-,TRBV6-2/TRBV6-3,CASSYSFCKADKQYF
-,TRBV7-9,CASCLVPNNEQYF
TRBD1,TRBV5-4,CASSSGTGINEQFF
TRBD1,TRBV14,CARSSQTRDSTKNEQFF
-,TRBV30,CASAPAEGYEQYF
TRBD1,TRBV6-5,CDSSYSGTVGLGAKNIQYF
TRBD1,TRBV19,CASSAQGSLNEKLFF
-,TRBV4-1,CASSHGSRSDEQFF
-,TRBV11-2,CASSCSELSGANVLTF
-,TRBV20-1,CSATASQETQYF
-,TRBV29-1,CSVLSDTEQFF
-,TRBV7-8,CASSLEHGTCEQYF